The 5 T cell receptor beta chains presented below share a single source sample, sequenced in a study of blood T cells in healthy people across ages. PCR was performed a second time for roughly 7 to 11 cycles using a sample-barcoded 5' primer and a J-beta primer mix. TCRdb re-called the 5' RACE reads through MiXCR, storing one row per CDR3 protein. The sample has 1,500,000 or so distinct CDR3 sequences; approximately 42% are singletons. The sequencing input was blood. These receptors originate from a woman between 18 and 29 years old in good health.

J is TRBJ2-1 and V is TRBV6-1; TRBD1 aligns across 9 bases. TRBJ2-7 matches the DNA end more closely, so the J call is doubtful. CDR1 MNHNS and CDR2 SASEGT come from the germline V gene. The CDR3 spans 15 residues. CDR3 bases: TGTGCCAGCCAGCTCCGGGACAGGGTGTACAATGAGCAGTACTTC. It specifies CASQLRDRVYNEQYF.

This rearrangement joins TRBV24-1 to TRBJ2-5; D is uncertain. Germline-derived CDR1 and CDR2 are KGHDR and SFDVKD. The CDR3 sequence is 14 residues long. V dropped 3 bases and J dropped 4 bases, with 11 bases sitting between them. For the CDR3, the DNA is TGTGCCACCAGTGATGTTAAGGGCGGAGAGACCCAGTACTTC. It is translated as CATSDVKGGETQYF.

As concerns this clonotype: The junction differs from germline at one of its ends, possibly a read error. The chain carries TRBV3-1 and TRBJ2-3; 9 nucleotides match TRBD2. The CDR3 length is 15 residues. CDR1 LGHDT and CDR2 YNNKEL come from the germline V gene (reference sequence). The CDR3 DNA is TGCGCCAGCAGCCAACTAGCGGGTGTCACAGATACGCAGTATTTT. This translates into CASSQLAGVTDTQYF.

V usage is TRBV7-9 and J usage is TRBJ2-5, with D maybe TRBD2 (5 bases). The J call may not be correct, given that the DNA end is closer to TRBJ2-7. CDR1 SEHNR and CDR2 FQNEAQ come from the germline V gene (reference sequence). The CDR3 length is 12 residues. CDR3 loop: CAEGDPAFEQYF. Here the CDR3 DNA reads TGTGCCGAGGGAGACCCGGCTTTCGAGCAGTACTTC.

The CDR3 DNA reads TGTGCCAGCAGGCCTTCACATAGCAATCAGCCCCAGCATTTT. Residues: CASRPSHSNQPQHF. The chain joins TRBV2 to TRBJ1-5; the D is unclear. The CDR3 is 14 amino acids. The germline V gene has CDR1 SNHLY and CDR2 FYNNEI. V was clipped by 6 bases and J by 0 bases, with 9 bases between them.